This T cell receptor beta chain was retrieved from a study of graft-versus-host responses after intestinal transplantation. About the research overall: Each recipient received anti-thymocyte globulin induction, then tacrolimus and steroids for approximately 3 years.

Profiled with immunoSEQ multiplex PCR; TCRdb holds only in-frame clones, not every one. The sample comprises some 13,000 clones, roughly a third of which are singletons, and more than 5.5% rests with the top ten. Germline CDR1 reads SGHAT; CDR2 reads FQNNGV. The CDR3 contains 15 residues. V was pared by 5 bases and J by 2 bases, with 9 bases of the junction left unmatched. Overall study results and limits: Graft-versus-host to host-versus-graft clonal ratios in allografts were high in patients with graft-donor T cell macrochimerism. Peak GvH clone levels in circulation were associated with early post-transplant HvG declines. GvH clones occurred in recipient marrow; some first appeared in ileum or blood.

This specimen was alloreactive CD4+ T cells from a mixed lymphocyte reaction culture, taken before intestinal transplant. Indicated subset: CFSE-low proliferating T cells sorted from approximately 6-day pre-transplant mixed lymphocyte reaction (GvH or HvG direction). The clonotype comes from a human patient who received an intestinal transplant. The J gene is TRBJ2-7, the V gene TRBV11-2; TRBD1 agrees at 7 bases. The CDR3 DNA reads TGTGCCAGCAGCACAACGACAGGGATTACCTACGAGCAGTACTTC. This codes for CASSTTTGITYEQYF.